This T cell receptor (beta chain) stems from a study of cytomegalovirus exposure and HLA in healthy donors. There are 11 residues in the CDR3. Per the germline V gene, CDR1 is MDHEN and CDR2 is SYDVKM. V lost 10 bases to trimming and J lost 1 base, with 8 bases between them. The study ran its PCR with 60 Vbeta and 13 Jbeta primers. Profiling relied on immunoSEQ multiplex PCR, and the TCRdb table lists in-frame clones only, not all of them. The repertoire holds about 35,000 clones, with 80% as singletons. This clone was counted only a few times. Its matching antigen is unknown. Findings and limits, study-wide: High specificity and sensitivity for cytomegalovirus status were reported for the classifier. According to an earlier analysis, most TCR beta V segments yielded productive rearrangements about 90% or about 30% of the time.

This TCR came from a male donor in good health and CMV-seronegative. The specimen was PBMCs. The chain links TRBV28 to TRBJ2-7, with D tentatively TRBD1 (6 bases). This CDR3 is CAIQGSYEQYF. For the CDR3, the DNA is TGTGCCATACAGGGATCCTACGAGCAGTACTTC.